What follows is one T cell receptor beta chain and its context. Its antigen is unidentified. The table came from immunoSEQ multiplex PCR; TCRdb's copy has only in-frame clones and leaves some out. In the table there are 55,000 to 70,000 clones, 83% of which are singletons. CDR1 is ENHRY, CDR2 SYGVKD, per germline. The CDR3 has 13 amino acids. Trimming took 6 bases from V and 5 from J; bases not matched to a gene: 2. This sample is drawn from a study of OX40 agonist ivuxolimab in advanced cancers. Whole-study findings and limits: CD8+ T cells showed, on average, more clonal expansion than CD4+ cells.

The material sequenced was CD4+ or CD8+ T cells sorted from blood, taken in a trial of the OX40 agonist ivuxolimab. This clonotype was obtained from an adult with an advanced solid tumor such as melanoma, head and neck, liver or kidney cancer. This chain joins TRBV10-3 and TRBJ2-5; 11 positions agree with TRBD2. The chain's CDR3 is CAIRTSGEETQYF. The CDR3 DNA is TGTGCCATCAGGACTAGCGGGGAGGAGACCCAGTACTTC.